The rows below give T cell receptor beta chains drawn from one sample of a study of shared clonotypes between healthy human individuals. Sequencing was performed with immunoSEQ multiplex PCR; in TCRdb, only in-frame clones are kept and a portion is missing. The table records some 2,500,000 clones, less than 95% of them present only once. The sequenced material came from naive CD4+ T cells from PBMCs. The receptors stem from a man aged 18 to 29 in good health. Some clones in this sample may be carry-over from other donors' samples. Both conserved end residues are part of each CDR3. Each record gives: D gene, V gene, J gene, clone size, CDR3 protein, CDR3 DNA. A D gene is named only where the DNA matches it firmly. The size of a clone is reported for some rows only, either as once, few or many, or as a class for expanded clones.

D: -
V: TRBV25-1
J: TRBJ1-1
size: -
CDR3: CASSDPGRLNTEAFF
DNA: TGTGCCAGCAGTGATCCAGGGAGGCTGAACACTGAAGCTTTCTTT

D: -
V: TRBV5-4
J: TRBJ1-2
size: -
CDR3: CASSLGFGVSGYTF
DNA: TGTGCCAGCAGCTTGGGGTTTGGGGTTTCTGGCTACACCTTC

D: -
V: TRBV7-2
J: TRBJ1-2
size: -
CDR3: CASSPHTGLPNYGYTF
DNA: TGTGCCAGCAGCCCCCACACAGGTCTCCCTAACTATGGCTACACCTTC

D: TRBD2
V: TRBV10-1
J: TRBJ2-7
size: -
CDR3: CASSGTDTSGSSYEQYF
DNA: TGCGCCAGCAGCGGGACCGACACTAGCGGGAGTTCCTACGAGCAGTACTTC

D: -
V: TRBV9
J: TRBJ1-1
size: -
CDR3: CASSVGRGISDTEAFF
DNA: TGTGCCAGCAGCGTAGGTCGGGGGATATCGGACACTGAAGCTTTCTTT

D: -
V: TRBV6-1
J: TRBJ2-7
size: -
CDR3: CASSVAGGRVYEQYF
DNA: TGTGCCAGCAGTGTGGCAGGGGGGAGGGTCTACGAGCAGTACTTC

D: -
V: TRBV2
J: TRBJ2-7
size: -
CDR3: CASSVKGYEQYF
DNA: TGTGCCAGCAGTGTGAAGGGTTACGAGCAGTACTTC

D: TRBD1
V: TRBV5-6
J: TRBJ2-5
size: -
CDR3: CASSIRTGGIETQYF
DNA: TGTGCCAGCAGCATCCGGACAGGGGGTATTGAGACCCAGTACTTC

D: -
V: TRBV5-1
J: TRBJ2-2
size: -
CDR3: CASSLGTNTGELFF
DNA: TGCGCCAGCAGCTTAGGGACGAACACCGGGGAGCTGTTTTTT

D: TRBD2
V: TRBV4-1
J: TRBJ2-1
size: -
CDR3: CASSRMSGNAHNEQFF
DNA: TGCGCCAGCAGCCGAATGAGCGGGAATGCTCACAATGAGCAGTTCTTC

D: TRBD1
V: TRBV6-1
J: TRBJ1-2
size: -
CDR3: CASSLTGEYYGYTF
DNA: TGTGCCAGCAGTCTGACAGGGGAGTACTATGGCTACACCTTC

D: -
V: TRBV27
J: TRBJ2-7
size: -
CDR3: CASSFLGDVYEQYF
DNA: TGTGCCAGCAGTTTTTTGGGAGACGTTTACGAGCAGTACTTC

D: -
V: TRBV9
J: TRBJ1-6
size: -
CDR3: CASSASSVGNSPLHF
DNA: TGTGCCAGCAGCGCCTCCTCCGTGGGGAATTCACCCCTCCACTTT

D: -
V: TRBV6-1
J: TRBJ1-5
size: -
CDR3: CASSERGRVGNQPQHF
DNA: TGTGCCAGCAGTGAAAGGGGCAGGGTAGGGAATCAGCCCCAGCATTTT

D: -
V: TRBV5-5
J: TRBJ1-2
size: -
CDR3: CASSRTVMVGYTF
DNA: TGTGCCAGCAGCCGCACCGTGATGGTTGGCTACACCTTC

D: -
V: TRBV7-8
J: TRBJ2-1
size: -
CDR3: CASKRNVEQFF
DNA: TGTGCCAGCAAACGGAACGTTGAGCAGTTCTTC

D: TRBD2
V: TRBV7-2
J: TRBJ2-5
size: -
CDR3: CASSFQRGQETQYF
DNA: TGTGCCAGCAGCTTTCAGCGGGGACAAGAGACCCAGTACTTC

D: -
V: TRBV5-1
J: TRBJ2-1
size: -
CDR3: CASSLVLAVGNEQFF
DNA: TGCGCCAGCAGCTTGGTGTTAGCGGTTGGCAATGAGCAGTTCTTC

D: -
V: TRBV4-3
J: TRBJ2-1
size: -
CDR3: CASSLGLDSYNEQFF
DNA: TGCGCCAGCAGCCTCGGACTCGACTCCTACAATGAGCAGTTCTTC

D: -
V: TRBV4-2
J: TRBJ2-7
size: -
CDR3: CASSQDRTGRSYEQYF
DNA: TGTGCCAGCAGCCAAGATCGAACAGGGAGATCCTACGAGCAGTACTTC

D: TRBD1
V: TRBV30
J: TRBJ2-2
size: -
CDR3: CAWNGKQGAAGELFF
DNA: TGTGCCTGGAATGGCAAACAGGGGGCCGCCGGGGAGCTGTTTTTT

D: -
V: TRBV5-4
J: TRBJ2-3
size: -
CDR3: CASSLLPIGDTQYF
DNA: TGTGCCAGCAGCTTGTTACCCATCGGGGATACGCAGTATTTT

D: -
V: TRBV7-9
J: TRBJ2-3
size: -
CDR3: CASSLGTTPGADTQYF
DNA: TGTGCCAGCAGCTTAGGGACAACACCTGGGGCAGATACGCAGTATTTT

D: -
V: TRBV11-2
J: TRBJ1-1
size: -
CDR3: CASSPGTVNTEAFF
DNA: TGTGCCAGCAGTCCAGGGACGGTGAACACTGAAGCTTTCTTT

D: -
V: TRBV2
J: TRBJ1-2
size: -
CDR3: CASKFGRDPEGYTF
DNA: TGTGCCAGCAAGTTTGGCAGGGACCCCGAGGGCTACACCTTC

D: TRBD2
V: TRBV5-1
J: TRBJ2-5
size: -
CDR3: CASSGSGRAGFGETQYF
DNA: TGCGCCAGCAGCGGGAGCGGGAGGGCCGGGTTCGGAGAGACCCAGTACTTC

D: -
V: TRBV5-5
J: TRBJ2-7
size: -
CDR3: CASSLYRVNYEQYF
DNA: TGTGCCAGCAGCTTGTATAGGGTTAACTACGAGCAGTACTTC

D: -
V: TRBV12-5
J: TRBJ1-5
size: -
CDR3: CASGNPNQPQHF
DNA: TGTGCTAGTGGTAACCCAAATCAGCCCCAGCATTTT

D: -
V: TRBV18
J: TRBJ2-1
size: -
CDR3: CASSPRVFQGGSSYNEQFF
DNA: TGTGCCAGCTCACCACGGGTTTTCCAGGGAGGTAGCTCCTACAATGAGCAGTTCTTC

D: TRBD1
V: TRBV28
J: TRBJ1-4
size: -
CDR3: CASSQGGPNEKLFF
DNA: TGTGCCAGCAGCCAGGGGGGTCCTAATGAAAAACTGTTTTTT

D: -
V: TRBV25-1
J: TRBJ2-7
size: -
CDR3: CASRKIGQGGVEQYF
DNA: TGTGCCAGCAGGAAAATCGGACAGGGAGGGGTCGAGCAGTACTTC

D: -
V: TRBV30
J: TRBJ1-1
size: -
CDR3: CAWRPGLMNTEAFF
DNA: TGTGCCTGGAGACCGGGACTGATGAACACTGAAGCTTTCTTT

D: -
V: TRBV5-4
J: TRBJ2-7
size: -
CDR3: CASSLGLPTYEQYF
DNA: TGTGCCAGCAGCTTGGGTCTACCAACCTACGAGCAGTACTTC

D: TRBD2
V: TRBV7-6
J: TRBJ2-7
size: -
CDR3: CASSRRGGSSYEQYF
DNA: TGTGCCAGCAGCCGCCGGGGGGGGAGCTCCTACGAGCAGTACTTC

D: -
V: TRBV28
J: TRBJ2-7
size: -
CDR3: CASSLRGGLGEQYF
DNA: TGTGCCAGCAGTTTAAGGGGCGGGCTGGGCGAGCAGTACTTC

D: TRBD2
V: TRBV5-1
J: TRBJ2-1
size: -
CDR3: CASSLAVAGTRNEQFF
DNA: TGCGCCAGCAGCTTGGCTGTAGCGGGAACCCGGAATGAGCAGTTCTTC

D: TRBD1
V: TRBV5-4
J: TRBJ1-1
size: -
CDR3: CASSPGQGAGGTEAFF
DNA: TGTGCCAGCAGCCCCGGACAGGGGGCAGGGGGCACTGAAGCTTTCTTT

D: TRBD1
V: TRBV9
J: TRBJ1-3
size: -
CDR3: CASSYSPFETGGLSGNTIYF
DNA: TGTGCCAGCAGCTACTCACCCTTCGAGACAGGGGGCCTTTCTGGAAACACCATATATTTT

D: -
V: TRBV5-1
J: TRBJ2-5
size: -
CDR3: CASSLELLWPQYF
DNA: TGCGCCAGCAGCTTGGAGCTCTTATGGCCCCAGTACTTC

D: -
V: TRBV4-3
J: TRBJ2-7
size: -
CDR3: CASSQAGDSYEQYF
DNA: TGCGCCAGCAGCCAAGCGGGGGACTCCTACGAGCAGTACTTC

D: -
V: TRBV7-9
J: TRBJ2-7
size: -
CDR3: CASSLLRPYEQYF
DNA: TGTGCCAGCAGCTTATTGAGACCCTACGAGCAGTACTTC

D: -
V: TRBV7-7
J: TRBJ2-1
size: -
CDR3: CASSLLRSNEQFF
DNA: TGTGCCAGCAGCCTCTTAAGGTCTAATGAGCAGTTCTTC

D: -
V: TRBV28
J: TRBJ1-1
size: few
CDR3: CASNITPGQMGSEAFF
DNA: TGTGCCAGCAACATAACCCCCGGGCAGATGGGATCTGAAGCTTTCTTT

D: TRBD2
V: TRBV2
J: TRBJ2-2
size: once
CDR3: CASRLAGVTGELFF
DNA: TGTGCCAGCAGACTAGCGGGAGTTACCGGGGAGCTGTTTTTT

D: -
V: TRBV9
J: TRBJ2-2
size: -
CDR3: CASSPLTPMGTLFF
DNA: TGTGCCAGCAGCCCGCTTACCCCCATGGGGACGCTGTTTTTT

D: -
V: TRBV19
J: TRBJ1-3
size: -
CDR3: CASSSERENSGNTIYF
DNA: TGTGCCAGTAGTAGCGAACGGGAGAACTCTGGAAACACCATATATTTT